Below are 27 T cell receptor beta chains sequenced from a single sample in a study of T cell repertoires in cytomegalovirus infection. These receptors have no identified antigens. TCRdb recomputed calls from the reads with MiXCR, one row per CDR3 protein. The table lists about 100,000 distinct CDR3 sequences, 42% of them singletons. Source: CD8+ T cells from cultured PBMCs, taken from culture after CMV antigen stimulation. The receptors were gathered from a human donor in good health (CMV status not recorded). Some clones in this sample may be carry-over from other donors' samples.

This clonotype was detected only once. The chain joins TRBV28 to TRBJ1-1; D gene uncertain. This CDR3 spans 13 amino acids. Trimming pared 3 bases from V and 3 bases from J, leaving 8 bases between. Germline CDR1 MDHEN, CDR2 SYDVKM. This CDR3 reads CASSFASYTEAFF. CDR3 DNA sequence: TGTGCCAGCAGTTTCGCCAGCTACACTGAAGCTTTCTTT.

V is TRBV7-9 and J is TRBJ2-7; 8 bases fit TRBD1. The germline V gene has CDR1 SEHNR and CDR2 FQNEAQ (reference sequence). With V trimmed by 4 bases and J by 0 bases, 2 bases remained unmatched. CDR3 size: 14 residues. For the CDR3, the DNA is TGTGCCAGCAGCTGGGACAGGACCTCCTACGAGCAGTACTTC. Protein: CASSWDRTSYEQYF.

This clonotype was seen a few times. V gene TRBV6-5 combines with J gene TRBJ2-1; 7 nucleotides match TRBD2. Losses at the gene ends were 0 bases for V and 9 bases for J; bases not matched to a gene: 5. Germline CDR1 is MNHEY and CDR2 is SVGAGI. There are 14 residues in the CDR3. Here the CDR3 reads CASSYSGGSSEQFF. In nucleotides, the CDR3 is TGTGCCAGCAGTTACTCGGGAGGGAGCAGTGAGCAGTTCTTC.

This clonotype was detected a few times. The genes are TRBV12-3 or TRBV12-4 and TRBJ2-3; no definite D call. V lost 4 bases and J lost 4, with 12 bases in between. This CDR3 region has 14 residues. CDR3: CASSYSLTPDTQYF. The CDR3 coding sequence is TGTGCCAGCAGTTATTCCCTTACCCCAGATACGCAGTATTTT.

V is TRBV7-2 and J is TRBJ2-2; D remains unclear. Trimming removed 4 bases from V and 9 bases from J, with 12 bases in between. The CDR3 runs to 13 residues. CDR1 is SGHTA, CDR2 FQGNSA, per germline. This chain's CDR3 is CASSSTRSRELFF. The CDR3 DNA is TGTGCCAGCAGCTCAACCCGCTCCAGGGAGCTGTTTTTT.

The genes are TRBV29-1 and TRBJ2-5; D perhaps matches TRBD1 (5 bases). CDR1 is SQVTM, CDR2 ANQGSEA, per germline. Trimming stripped 5 bases from V and 5 bases from J, with 12 bases between. The CDR3 consists of 12 residues. CDR3 amino acids: CSVPDAGETQYF. In DNA, the CDR3 is TGCAGCGTTCCGGACGCAGGGGAGACCCAGTACTTC.

This clonotype was picked up many times. The gene calls are TRBV19 and TRBJ2-2; TRBD2 aligns across 10 bases. J lost 3 bases, V lost 3 bases, and 4 bases had no gene match. This CDR3 comprises 16 residues. The germline V gene encodes CDR1 LNHDA and CDR2 SQIVND (reference sequence). The CDR3 nucleotides read TGTGCCAGTAGTATCCTAGCGGGGGCGGACACCGGGGAGCTGTTTTTT. Translation: CASSILAGADTGELFF.

This clonotype appeared many times. The genes are TRBV28 and TRBJ1-2; possibly TRBD1 for D (5 bases). V was pared by 1 base and J by 13 bases, with 19 bases between. Germline V CDR1 and CDR2: MDHEN, SYDVKM. This CDR3 region has 14 residues. CDR3 nucleotide sequence: TGTGCCAGCAGTTTATCAGGCAGGGAGGTCAGAGTCACCTTC. Translated: CASSLSGREVRVTF.

This clonotype was detected many times. The V and J genes are TRBV6-5 and TRBJ2-7; tentative D call: TRBD2 (6 bases). This CDR3 region has 14 residues. The V end lost 2 bases, the J end lost 2 bases, and 10 bases lay between the germline ends. Germline lookup yields CDR1 MNHEY and CDR2 SVGAGI. This CDR3 reads CASSYRPGAYEQYF. CDR3 coding DNA: TGTGCCAGCAGTTACAGACCGGGAGCCTACGAGCAGTACTTC.

On this clonotype itself: This could be a read error, since a much larger clone is one nucleotide away. The J gene is TRBJ2-1, the V gene TRBV4-1; D remains ambiguous. The CDR3 runs 14 residues. V was clipped by 4 bases and J by 8 bases, with 15 bases between them. The germline V gene has CDR1 MGHRA and CDR2 YSYEKL. This chain's CDR3 is CASSPNTHTDEQFF. CDR3 sequence (DNA): TGCGCCAGCAGCCCTAATACCCATACGGATGAGCAGTTCTTC.

This clonotype was counted a few times. This chain uses TRBV5-4 with TRBJ2-7; D is possibly TRBD1 or TRBD2 (5 bases each). Trimming took 3 bases from V and 6 from J, leaving 13 bases between them. CDR1 and CDR2 from the germline V gene are SGHNT and YYREEE (reference sequence). This CDR3 comprises 13 residues. The CDR3 coding sequence is TGTGCCAGCAGCTCCGAGGGGAGAATCGAGCAGTACTTC. It is translated as CASSSEGRIEQYF.

The table lists this clonotype with a few counts. The chain links TRBV9 to TRBJ1-5; 8 bases line up with TRBD1. Per the germline V gene, CDR1 is SGDLS and CDR2 is YYNGEE. The CDR3 contains 15 residues. Trimming took 4 bases from V and 3 from J; bases not matched to a gene: 6. In DNA form, the CDR3 reads TGTGCCAGCAGCCCGACAGGGGACCCCAATCAGCCCCAGCATTTT. Its translation: CASSPTGDPNQPQHF. Based on the CDR3 plus reference TRBV9 and TRBJ1-5, the full variable domain is DSGVTQTPKHLITATGQRVTLRCSPRSGDLSVYWYQQSLDQGLQFLIQYYNGEERAKGNILERFSAQQFPDLHSELNLSSLELGDSALYFCASSPTGDPNQPQHFGDGTRLSIL.

The rearrangement joins TRBV13 to TRBJ2-1; 12 bases are a match to TRBD2. V shed 4 bases, J shed 6 bases, and the junction held 7 bases outside the gene matches. This CDR3 comprises 16 residues. Per germline, CDR1 PRHDT and CDR2 FYEKMQ (reference sequence). In DNA form, the CDR3 reads TGTGCCAGCAGCTCAACTAGCGGGGGGTCAGCCAATGAGCAGTTCTTC. Translation gives CASSSTSGGSANEQFF.

V is TRBV5-8 and J is TRBJ1-4; D not resolved. The V gene's germline CDR1 is SGHTS and CDR2 YDEGEE. Trimming removed 0 bases at V and 0 bases at J, with 18 bases between. The CDR3 has 19 residues. CDR3 coding DNA: TGTGCCAGCAGCTTGGCCTCGAATTGGGTCTTAGCAACTAATGAAAAACTGTTTTTT. Amino acid sequence: CASSLASNWVLATNEKLFF. The complete variable domain, with remaining parts taken from reference TRBV5-8 and TRBJ1-4, reads EAGVTQSPTHLIKTRGQQATLRCSPISGHTSVYWYQQALGLGLQFLLWYDEGEERNRGNFPPRFSGRQFPNYSSELNVNALELEDSALYLCASSLASNWVLATNEKLFFGSGTQLSVL.

This chain joins TRBV2 and TRBJ2-3; weak D call: TRBD1 (5 bases). Looked up from germline, CDR1 is SNHLY and CDR2 is FYNNEI. V lost 1 base, J lost 0 bases, and 8 bases lay in between. The CDR3 loop spans 15 amino acids. The CDR3 loop reads CASSEEGVSTDTQYF. CDR3 DNA: TGTGCCAGCAGTGAAGAAGGGGTTAGCACAGATACGCAGTATTTT.

The chain has TRBV27 and TRBJ1-6; TRBD1 might be the D (5 bases). Trimming pared 8 bases from V and 4 bases from J, leaving 15 bases between. The CDR3 covers 15 residues. In germline, CDR1 is MNHEY, CDR2 SMNVEV (reference sequence). The CDR3 spells CASLPQGGYNSPLHF. CDR3 bases: TGTGCCAGCCTTCCGCAGGGAGGGTATAATTCACCCCTCCACTTT.

V and J are TRBV7-2 and TRBJ1-6; 7 bases agree with TRBD1. CDR3 size: 16 residues. CDR1 is SGHTA and CDR2 is FQGNSA in the germline V gene. J gave up 6 bases and V 0 bases, and 5 bases lay outside the gene matches. In DNA, the CDR3 is TGTGCCAGCAGCTTAGCCTGGGGACAGTTTAATTCACCCCTCCACTTT. Its translation: CASSLAWGQFNSPLHF.

This clonotype has ten or more counts. The chain carries TRBV7-2 and TRBJ1-1; D is uncertain. Germline lookup yields CDR1 SGHTA and CDR2 FQGNSA. V was shortened by 5 bases and J by 5 bases, with 15 bases between the two germline ends. This CDR3 region has 14 residues. The CDR3 is CASSNPGGFTEAFF. CDR3 nucleotides: TGTGCCAGCAGCAATCCAGGTGGGTTTACTGAAGCTTTCTTT.

This clonotype was counted between two and nine times. The rearrangement uses TRBV7-2 and TRBJ2-7; 10 bases are a match to TRBD2. Germline CDR1 SGHTA, CDR2 FQGNSA. Germline trimming cut 4 bases from V and 2 bases from J; bases unmatched to any gene: 5. The CDR3 spans 15 residues. The CDR3 spells CASSSSGGAPYEQYF. The DNA for the CDR3 is TGTGCCAGCAGCTCAAGCGGGGGGGCGCCCTACGAGCAGTACTTC.

The genes are TRBV6-8 and TRBJ2-3; TRBD1 agrees at 8 bases. Germline V gene data show CDR1 as MNHGY and CDR2 as SAAAGT. This CDR3 comprises 17 residues. J lost 1 base, V lost 2 bases, and 8 bases had no gene match. The CDR3 loop reads CASSYDRGGTGTDTQYF. DNA of the CDR3: TGTGCCAGCAGTTACGACAGGGGAGGTACTGGCACAGATACGCAGTATTTT.

This clonotype was seen once. This chain links TRBV7-9 with TRBJ1-1, with a tentative D call TRBD1 (6 bases). Deletions cut 1 base from V and 4 bases from J, with 19 bases between. This CDR3 comprises 17 residues. Germline CDR1 reads SEHNR; CDR2 reads FQNEAQ (reference sequence). The CDR3 loop is CASSLGGAAKRGTEAFF. CDR3 bases: TGTGCCAGCAGCTTAGGGGGGGCCGCTAAGCGGGGCACTGAAGCTTTCTTT.

J is TRBJ2-3 and V is TRBV7-6; D call uncertain. CDR3 length equals 15 residues. Germline V gene sequence: CDR1 SGHVS, CDR2 FNYEAQ. Trimming left V 4 bases short and J 0 bases short, with 11 bases between. The CDR3 protein is CASSSHGDSTDTQYF. Written as DNA, the CDR3 is TGTGCCAGCAGCTCGCATGGGGATAGCACAGATACGCAGTATTTT.

The chain employs TRBV7-3 and TRBJ2-1, with 9 nucleotides matching TRBD1. V shed 5 bases, J shed 4 bases, and the junction held 9 bases outside the gene matches. The CDR3 runs 16 residues. The germline V gene encodes CDR1 SGHTA and CDR2 FQGTGA. In DNA, the CDR3 is TGTGCCAGCAGCCCCAGACAGGGGGAGATGTACAATGAGCAGTTCTTC. This encodes CASSPRQGEMYNEQFF.

A single count supports this clonotype. The CDR3 DNA sequence: TGTGCCAGCAGCCTCAGGGAACGGCCCCAGCATTTT. It codes for CASSLRERPQHF. The J gene is TRBJ1-5, the V gene TRBV6-2 or TRBV6-3, with D perhaps matching TRBD1 (5 bases). Germline-derived CDR1 and CDR2 are MNHEY and SVGEGT. There are 12 residues in the CDR3. Between the trimmed V and J ends, which lost 6 bases and 9 bases, there was a span of 12 bases.

The chain couples TRBV7-8 to TRBJ1-1; D gene uncertain. Trimming took 5 bases from V and 5 from J, leaving 12 bases between them. CDR1 and CDR2 from the germline V gene are SGHVS and FQNEAQ. The CDR3 covers 13 residues. The CDR3 spells CASSVGWVTEAFF. The DNA of the CDR3 is TGTGCCAGCAGCGTCGGTTGGGTGACTGAAGCTTTCTTT.

The chain employs TRBV25-1 and TRBJ1-5, with D possibly being TRBD1 (5 bases). Trimming pared 0 bases from V and 5 bases from J, leaving 11 bases between. CDR3 size: 15 residues. Looked up from germline, CDR1 is MGHDK and CDR2 is SYGVNS. CDR3 coding DNA: TGTGCCAGCAGTGAATATGCAGGGAGTGATCAGCCCCAGCATTTT. Amino acids: CASSEYAGSDQPQHF.

V is TRBV6-5 and J is TRBJ1-2; TRBD1 is a possible D gene (5 bases). The CDR3 has 13 amino acids. Germline loops: CDR1 MNHEY, CDR2 SVGAGI. Trimming took 0 bases from V and 7 from J, leaving 9 bases between them. The CDR3 spells CASSYSTDSGYTF. The CDR3 DNA sequence: TGTGCCAGCAGTTACTCTACCGACAGTGGCTACACCTTC.